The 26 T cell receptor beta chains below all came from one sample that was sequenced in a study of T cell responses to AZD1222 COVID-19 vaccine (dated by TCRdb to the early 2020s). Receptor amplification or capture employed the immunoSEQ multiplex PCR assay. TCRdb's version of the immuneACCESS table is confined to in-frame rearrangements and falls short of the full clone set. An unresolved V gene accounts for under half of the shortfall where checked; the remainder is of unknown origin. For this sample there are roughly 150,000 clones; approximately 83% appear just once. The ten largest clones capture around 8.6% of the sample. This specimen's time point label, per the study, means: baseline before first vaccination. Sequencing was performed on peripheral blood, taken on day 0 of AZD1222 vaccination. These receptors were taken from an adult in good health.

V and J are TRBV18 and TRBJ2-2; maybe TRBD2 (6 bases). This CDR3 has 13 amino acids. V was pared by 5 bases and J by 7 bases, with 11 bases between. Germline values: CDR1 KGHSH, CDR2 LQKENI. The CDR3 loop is CASSSTEGGELFF. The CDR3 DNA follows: TGTGCCAGCTCATCTACGGAGGGCGGGGAGCTGTTTTTT.

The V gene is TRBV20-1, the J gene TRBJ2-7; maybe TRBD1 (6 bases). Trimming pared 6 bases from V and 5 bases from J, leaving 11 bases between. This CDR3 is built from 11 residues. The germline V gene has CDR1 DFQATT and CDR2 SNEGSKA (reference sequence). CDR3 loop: CSAYRANEQYF. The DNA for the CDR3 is TGCAGTGCATACAGGGCAAACGAGCAGTACTTC.

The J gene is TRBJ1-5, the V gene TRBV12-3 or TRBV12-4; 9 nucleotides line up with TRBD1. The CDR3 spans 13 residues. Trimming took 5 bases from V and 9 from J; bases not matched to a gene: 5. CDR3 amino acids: CASSRDRDLPQHF. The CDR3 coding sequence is TGTGCCAGCAGTCGGGACAGGGACCTGCCCCAGCATTTT.

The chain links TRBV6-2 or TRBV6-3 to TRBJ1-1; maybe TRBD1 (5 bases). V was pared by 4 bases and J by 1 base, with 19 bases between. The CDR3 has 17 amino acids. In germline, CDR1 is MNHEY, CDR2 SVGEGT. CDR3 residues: CASSLEPFGTGNTEAFF. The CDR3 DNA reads TGTGCCAGCAGTTTAGAGCCGTTTGGGACGGGGAACACTGAAGCTTTCTTT.

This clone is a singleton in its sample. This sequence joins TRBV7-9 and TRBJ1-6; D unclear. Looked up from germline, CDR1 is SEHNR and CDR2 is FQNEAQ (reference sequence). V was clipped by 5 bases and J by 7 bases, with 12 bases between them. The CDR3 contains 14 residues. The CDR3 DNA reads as TGTGCCAGCAGCCCAAGGGTGAGGAATTCACCCCTCCACTTT. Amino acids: CASSPRVRNSPLHF.

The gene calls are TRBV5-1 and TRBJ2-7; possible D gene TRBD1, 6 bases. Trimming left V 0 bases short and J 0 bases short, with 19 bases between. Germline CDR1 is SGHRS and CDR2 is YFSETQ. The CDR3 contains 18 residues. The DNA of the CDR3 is TGCGCCAGCAGCTTGGAACTTCTATCCCGGGACATCTCCTACGAGCAGTACTTC. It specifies CASSLELLSRDISYEQYF.

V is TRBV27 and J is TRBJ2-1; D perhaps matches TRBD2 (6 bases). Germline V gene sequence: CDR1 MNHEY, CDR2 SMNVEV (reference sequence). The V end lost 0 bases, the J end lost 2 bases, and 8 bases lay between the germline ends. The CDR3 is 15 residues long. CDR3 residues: CASSLSGGAYNEQFF. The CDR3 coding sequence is TGTGCCAGCAGTTTATCTGGCGGGGCCTACAATGAGCAGTTCTTC.

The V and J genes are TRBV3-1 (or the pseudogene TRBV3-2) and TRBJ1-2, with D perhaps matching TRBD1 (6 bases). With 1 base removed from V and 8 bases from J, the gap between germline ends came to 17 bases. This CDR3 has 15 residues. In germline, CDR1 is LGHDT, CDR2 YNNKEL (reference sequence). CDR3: CASSQVSTGRDGYTF. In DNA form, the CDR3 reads TGTGCCAGCAGCCAAGTCTCCACAGGGAGGGACGGCTACACCTTC.

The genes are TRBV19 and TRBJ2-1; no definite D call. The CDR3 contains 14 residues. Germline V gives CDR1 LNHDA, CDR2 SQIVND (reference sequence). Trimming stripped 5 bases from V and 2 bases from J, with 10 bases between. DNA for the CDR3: TGTGCCAGTAGTCTAGGGTCTCCCTACAATGAGCAGTTCTTC. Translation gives CASSLGSPYNEQFF.

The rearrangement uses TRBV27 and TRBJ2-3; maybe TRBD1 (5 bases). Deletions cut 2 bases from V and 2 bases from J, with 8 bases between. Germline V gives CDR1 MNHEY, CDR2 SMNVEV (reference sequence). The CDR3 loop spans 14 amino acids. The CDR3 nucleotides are TGTGCCAGCAGTTTACAGGGCCCCACAGATACGCAGTATTTT. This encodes CASSLQGPTDTQYF.

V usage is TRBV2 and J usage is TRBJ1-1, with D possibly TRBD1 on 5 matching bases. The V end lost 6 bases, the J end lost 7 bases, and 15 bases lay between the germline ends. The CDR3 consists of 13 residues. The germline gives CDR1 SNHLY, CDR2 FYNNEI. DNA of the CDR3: TGTGCCAGCAGCCCCCTGGGGGGGAGTGAAGCTTTCTTT. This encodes CASSPLGGSEAFF.

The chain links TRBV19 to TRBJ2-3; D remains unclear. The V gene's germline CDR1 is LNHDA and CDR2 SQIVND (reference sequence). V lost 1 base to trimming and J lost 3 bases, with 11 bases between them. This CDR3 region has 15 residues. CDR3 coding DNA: TGTGCCAGTAGTATAGGAGGTGGCTATACAGATACGCAGTATTTT. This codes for CASSIGGGYTDTQYF.

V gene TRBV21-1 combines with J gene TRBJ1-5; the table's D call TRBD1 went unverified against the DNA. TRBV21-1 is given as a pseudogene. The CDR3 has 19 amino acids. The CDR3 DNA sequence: TGTGCCAGCAGCACACGACAGGGCGGACGGCGTTTGAGCAATCAGCCCCAGCATTTT. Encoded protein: CASSTRQGGRRLSNQPQHF.

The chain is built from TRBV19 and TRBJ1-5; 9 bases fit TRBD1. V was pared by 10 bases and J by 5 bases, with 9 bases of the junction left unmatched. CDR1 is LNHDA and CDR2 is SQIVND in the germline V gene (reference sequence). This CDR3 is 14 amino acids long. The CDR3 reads CATSATGGDQPQHF. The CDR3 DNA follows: TGTGCCACCTCGGCGACAGGGGGAGATCAGCCCCAGCATTTT.

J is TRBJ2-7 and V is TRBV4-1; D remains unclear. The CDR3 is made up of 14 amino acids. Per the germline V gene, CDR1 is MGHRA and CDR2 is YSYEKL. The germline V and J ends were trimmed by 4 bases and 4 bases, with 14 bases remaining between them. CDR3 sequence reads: CASSREFEGYEQYF. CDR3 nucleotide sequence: TGCGCCAGCAGCCGCGAATTTGAAGGATACGAGCAGTACTTC.

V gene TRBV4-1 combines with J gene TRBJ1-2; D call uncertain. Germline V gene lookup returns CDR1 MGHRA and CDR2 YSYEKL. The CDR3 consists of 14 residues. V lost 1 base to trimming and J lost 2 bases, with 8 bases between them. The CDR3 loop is CASSQVSQNYGYTF. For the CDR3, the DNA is TGCGCCAGCAGCCAAGTAAGTCAGAACTATGGCTACACCTTC.

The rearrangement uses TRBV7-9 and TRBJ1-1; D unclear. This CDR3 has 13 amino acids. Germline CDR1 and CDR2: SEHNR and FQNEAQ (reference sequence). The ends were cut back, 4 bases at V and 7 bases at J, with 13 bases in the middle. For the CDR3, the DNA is TGTGCCAGCAGCTCGCGACGGACTAATGAAGCTTTCTTT. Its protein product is CASSSRRTNEAFF.

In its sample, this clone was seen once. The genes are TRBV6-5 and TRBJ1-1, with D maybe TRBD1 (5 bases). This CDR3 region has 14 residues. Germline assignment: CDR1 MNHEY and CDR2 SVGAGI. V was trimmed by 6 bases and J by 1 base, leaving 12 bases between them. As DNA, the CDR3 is TGTGCCAGCAGGCCCGGGGGATGGAACACTGAAGCTTTCTTT. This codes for CASRPGGWNTEAFF.

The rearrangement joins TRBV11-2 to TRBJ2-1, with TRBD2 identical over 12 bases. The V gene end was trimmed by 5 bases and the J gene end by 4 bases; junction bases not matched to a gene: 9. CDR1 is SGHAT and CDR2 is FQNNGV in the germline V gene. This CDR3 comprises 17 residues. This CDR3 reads CASSLRTSGTQYNEQFF. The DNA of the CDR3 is TGTGCCAGCAGCCTAAGGACTAGCGGGACGCAATACAATGAGCAGTTCTTC.

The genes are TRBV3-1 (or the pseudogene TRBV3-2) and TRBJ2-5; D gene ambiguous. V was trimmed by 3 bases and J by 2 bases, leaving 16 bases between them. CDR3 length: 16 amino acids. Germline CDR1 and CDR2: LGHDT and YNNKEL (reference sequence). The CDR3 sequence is CASSHERFLDQETQYF. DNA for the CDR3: TGTGCCAGCAGCCACGAAAGATTCCTAGATCAAGAGACCCAGTACTTC.

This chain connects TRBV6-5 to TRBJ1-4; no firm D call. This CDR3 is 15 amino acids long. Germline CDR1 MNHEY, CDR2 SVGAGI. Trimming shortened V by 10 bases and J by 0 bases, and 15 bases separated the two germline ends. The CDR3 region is CATYGVRATNEKLFF. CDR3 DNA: TGTGCCACCTACGGGGTTCGTGCAACTAATGAAAAACTGTTTTTT.

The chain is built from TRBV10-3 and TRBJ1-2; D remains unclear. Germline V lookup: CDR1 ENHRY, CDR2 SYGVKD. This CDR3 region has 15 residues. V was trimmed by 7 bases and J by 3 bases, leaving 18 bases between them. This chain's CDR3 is CAIMGSQTKDYGYTF. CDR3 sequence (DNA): TGTGCCATCATGGGGTCTCAGACTAAGGACTATGGCTACACCTTC.

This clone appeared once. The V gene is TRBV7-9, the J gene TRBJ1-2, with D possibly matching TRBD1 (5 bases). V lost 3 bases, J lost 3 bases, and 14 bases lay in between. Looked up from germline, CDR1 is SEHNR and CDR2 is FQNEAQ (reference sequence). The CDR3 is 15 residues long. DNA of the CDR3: TGTGCCAGCAGCTTGGGGTTCAGGGCTGACTATGGCTACACCTTC. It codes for CASSLGFRADYGYTF.

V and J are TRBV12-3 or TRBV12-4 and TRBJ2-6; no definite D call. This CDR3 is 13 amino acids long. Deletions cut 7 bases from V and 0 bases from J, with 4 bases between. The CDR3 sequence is CASTASGANVLTF. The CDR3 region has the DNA TGTGCCAGCACCGCCTCTGGGGCCAACGTCCTGACTTTC.

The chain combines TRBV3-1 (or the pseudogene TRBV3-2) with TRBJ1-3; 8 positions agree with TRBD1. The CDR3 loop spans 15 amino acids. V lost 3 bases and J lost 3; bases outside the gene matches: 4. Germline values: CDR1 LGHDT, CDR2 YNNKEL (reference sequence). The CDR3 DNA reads TGTGCCAGCAGCCAGCGGACAGGGTTTGGAAACACCATATATTTT. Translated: CASSQRTGFGNTIYF.

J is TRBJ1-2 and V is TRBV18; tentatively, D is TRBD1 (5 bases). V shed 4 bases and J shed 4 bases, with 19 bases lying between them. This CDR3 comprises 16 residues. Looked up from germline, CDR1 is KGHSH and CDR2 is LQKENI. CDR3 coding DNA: TGTGCCAGCTCACTTCCGACAGCCACTCCGCTCTATGGCTACACCTTC. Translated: CASSLPTATPLYGYTF.